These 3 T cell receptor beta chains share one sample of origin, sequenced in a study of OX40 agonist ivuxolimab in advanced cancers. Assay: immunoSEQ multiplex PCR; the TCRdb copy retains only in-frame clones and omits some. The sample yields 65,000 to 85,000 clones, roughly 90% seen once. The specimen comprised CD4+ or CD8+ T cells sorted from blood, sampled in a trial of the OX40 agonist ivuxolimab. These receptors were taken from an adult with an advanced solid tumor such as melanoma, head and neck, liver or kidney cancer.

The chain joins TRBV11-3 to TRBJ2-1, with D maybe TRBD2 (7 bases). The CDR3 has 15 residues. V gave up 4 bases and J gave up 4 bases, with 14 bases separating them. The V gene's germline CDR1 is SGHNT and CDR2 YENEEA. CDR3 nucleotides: TGTGCCAGCAGCTGGGGGCGGGGGCCGTACAATGAGCAGTTCTTC. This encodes CASSWGRGPYNEQFF. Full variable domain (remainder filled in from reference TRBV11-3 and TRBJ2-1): EAGVVQSPRYKIIEKKQPVAFWCNPISGHNTLYWYLQNLGQGPELLIRYENEEAVDDSQLPKDRFSAERLKGVDSTLKIQPAELGDSAVYLCASSWGRGPYNEQFFGPGTRLTVL.

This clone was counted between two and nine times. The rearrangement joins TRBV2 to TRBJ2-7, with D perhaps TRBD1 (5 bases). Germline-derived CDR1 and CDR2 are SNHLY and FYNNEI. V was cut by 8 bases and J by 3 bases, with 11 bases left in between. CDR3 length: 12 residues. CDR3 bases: TGTGCCAGCGGGGCACGGTTCTACGAGCAGTACTTC. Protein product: CASGARFYEQYF.

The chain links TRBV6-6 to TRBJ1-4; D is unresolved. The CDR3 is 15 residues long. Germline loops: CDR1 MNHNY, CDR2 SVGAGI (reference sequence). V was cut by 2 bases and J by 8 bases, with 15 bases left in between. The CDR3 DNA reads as TGTGCCAGCAGTTACAGGTGGAGGTCTGGGGAAAAACTGTTTTTT. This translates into CASSYRWRSGEKLFF.